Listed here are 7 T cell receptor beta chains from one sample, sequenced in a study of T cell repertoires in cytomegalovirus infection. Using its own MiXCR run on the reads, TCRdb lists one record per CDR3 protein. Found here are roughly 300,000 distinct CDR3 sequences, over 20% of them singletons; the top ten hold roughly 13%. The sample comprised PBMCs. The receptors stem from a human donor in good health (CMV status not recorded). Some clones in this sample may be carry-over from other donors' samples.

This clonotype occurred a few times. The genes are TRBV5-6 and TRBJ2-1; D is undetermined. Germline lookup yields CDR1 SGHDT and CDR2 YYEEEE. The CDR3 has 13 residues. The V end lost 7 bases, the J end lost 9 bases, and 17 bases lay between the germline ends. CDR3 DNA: TGTGCCAGCTCACCGGGCCACCCCGTTGAGCAGTTCTTC. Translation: CASSPGHPVEQFF.

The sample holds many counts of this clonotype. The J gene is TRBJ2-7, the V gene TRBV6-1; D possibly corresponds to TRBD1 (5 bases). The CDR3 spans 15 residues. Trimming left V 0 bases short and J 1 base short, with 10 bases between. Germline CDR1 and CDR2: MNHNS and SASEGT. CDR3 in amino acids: CASSEAARVSYEQYF. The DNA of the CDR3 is TGTGCCAGCAGTGAAGCGGCCAGGGTATCCTACGAGCAGTACTTC.

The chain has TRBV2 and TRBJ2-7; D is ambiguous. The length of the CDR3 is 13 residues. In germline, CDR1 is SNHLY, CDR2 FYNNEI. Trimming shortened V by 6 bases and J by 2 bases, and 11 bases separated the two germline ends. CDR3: CASRAGGAYEQYF. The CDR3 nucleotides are TGTGCCAGCAGGGCCGGTGGGGCCTACGAGCAGTACTTC.

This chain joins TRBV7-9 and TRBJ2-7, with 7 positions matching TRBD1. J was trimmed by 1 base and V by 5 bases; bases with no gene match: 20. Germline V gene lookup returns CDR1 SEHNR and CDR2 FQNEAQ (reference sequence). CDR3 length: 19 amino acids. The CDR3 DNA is TGTGCCAGCAGCCCCCCTATTCGATTTGTGGGACAGACATCCTACGAGCAGTACTTC. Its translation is CASSPPIRFVGQTSYEQYF.

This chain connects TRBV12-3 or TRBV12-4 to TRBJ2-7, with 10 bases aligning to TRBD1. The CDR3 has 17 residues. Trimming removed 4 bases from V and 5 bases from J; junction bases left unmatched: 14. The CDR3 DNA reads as TGTGCCAGCAGTTCCCATGCGCGGGACAGGGGTTTCCACGAGCAGTACTTC. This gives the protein CASSSHARDRGFHEQYF.

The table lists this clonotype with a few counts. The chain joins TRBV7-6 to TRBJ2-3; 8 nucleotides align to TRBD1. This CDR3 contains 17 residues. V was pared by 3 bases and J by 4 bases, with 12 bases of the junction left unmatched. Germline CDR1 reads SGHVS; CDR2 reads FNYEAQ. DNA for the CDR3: TGTGCCAGCAGCTTTACTCGGACAGGGAAAATCCCAGATACGCAGTATTTT. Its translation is CASSFTRTGKIPDTQYF.

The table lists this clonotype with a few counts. CDR3 amino acids: CASKLAGGPYEQYF. The DNA of the CDR3 is TGTGCCAGCAAACTAGCGGGGGGCCCCTACGAGCAGTACTTC. The rearrangement uses TRBV5-6 and TRBJ2-7, with 12 bases lining up with TRBD2. This CDR3 has 14 residues. Trimming took 6 bases from V and 2 from J; bases not matched to a gene: 3. Per germline, CDR1 SGHDT and CDR2 YYEEEE.